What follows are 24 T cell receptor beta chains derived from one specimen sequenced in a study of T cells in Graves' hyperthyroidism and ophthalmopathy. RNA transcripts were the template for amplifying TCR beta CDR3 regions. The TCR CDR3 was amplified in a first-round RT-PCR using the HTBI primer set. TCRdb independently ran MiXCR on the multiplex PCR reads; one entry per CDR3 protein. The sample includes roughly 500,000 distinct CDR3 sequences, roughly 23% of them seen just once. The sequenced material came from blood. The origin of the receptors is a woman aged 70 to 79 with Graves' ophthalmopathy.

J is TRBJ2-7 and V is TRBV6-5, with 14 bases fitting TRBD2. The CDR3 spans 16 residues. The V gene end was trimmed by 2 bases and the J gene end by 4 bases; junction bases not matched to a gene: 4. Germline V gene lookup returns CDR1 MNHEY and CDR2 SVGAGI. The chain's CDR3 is CASSYTGTSGSYEQYF. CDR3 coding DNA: TGTGCCAGCAGTTACACCGGGACTAGCGGGAGTTACGAGCAGTACTTC.

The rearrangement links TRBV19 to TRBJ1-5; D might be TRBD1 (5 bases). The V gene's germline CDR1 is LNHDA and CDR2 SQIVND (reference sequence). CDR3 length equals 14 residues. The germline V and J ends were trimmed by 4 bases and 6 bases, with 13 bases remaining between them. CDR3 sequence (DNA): TGTGCCAGTAGTACCCCCGGGGCGGCTCAGCCCCAGCATTTT. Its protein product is CASSTPGAAQPQHF.

CDR3 coding DNA: TGTGCCAGCAGTTACGAGGATCAGCCCCAGCATTTT. This codes for CASSYEDQPQHF. This sequence joins TRBV6-2 or TRBV6-3 and TRBJ1-5; the D is unclear. Germline CDR1 is MNHEY and CDR2 is SVGEGT. The CDR3 length is 12 residues. The V end was cut by 2 bases, the J end by 5 bases, with 4 bases between.

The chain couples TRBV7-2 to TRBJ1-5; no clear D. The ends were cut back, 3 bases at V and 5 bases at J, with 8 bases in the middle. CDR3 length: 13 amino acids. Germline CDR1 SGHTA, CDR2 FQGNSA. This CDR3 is CASSFYWDQPQHF. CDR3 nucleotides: TGTGCCAGCAGCTTTTATTGGGATCAGCCCCAGCATTTT.

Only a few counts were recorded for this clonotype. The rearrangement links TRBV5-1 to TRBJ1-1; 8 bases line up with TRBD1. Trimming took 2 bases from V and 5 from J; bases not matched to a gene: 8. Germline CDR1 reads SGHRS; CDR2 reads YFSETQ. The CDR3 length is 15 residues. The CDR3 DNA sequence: TGCGCCAGCAGCTTAATGGACAGGGTGGAGACTGAAGCTTTCTTT. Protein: CASSLMDRVETEAFF.

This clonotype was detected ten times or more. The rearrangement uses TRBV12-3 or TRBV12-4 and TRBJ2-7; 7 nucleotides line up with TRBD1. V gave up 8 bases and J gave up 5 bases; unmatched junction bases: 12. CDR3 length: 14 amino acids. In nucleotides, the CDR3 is TGTGCCAGCCGCCGTCGACAGGGAGTCAACGAGCAGTACTTC. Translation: CASRRRQGVNEQYF.

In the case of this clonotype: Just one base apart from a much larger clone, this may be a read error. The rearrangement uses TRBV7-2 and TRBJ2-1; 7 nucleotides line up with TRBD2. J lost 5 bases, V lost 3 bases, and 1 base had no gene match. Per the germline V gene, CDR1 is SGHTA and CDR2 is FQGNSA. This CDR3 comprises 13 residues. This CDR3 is CASSFRGDNEQFF. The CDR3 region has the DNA TGTGCCAGCAGCTTCCGGGGGGACAATGAGCAGTTCTTC.

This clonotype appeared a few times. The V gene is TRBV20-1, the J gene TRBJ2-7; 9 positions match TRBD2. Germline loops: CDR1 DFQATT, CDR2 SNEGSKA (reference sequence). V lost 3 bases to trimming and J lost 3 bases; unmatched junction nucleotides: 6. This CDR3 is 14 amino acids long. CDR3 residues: CSARGLAGIYEQYF. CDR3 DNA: TGCAGTGCTAGGGGCCTAGCGGGAATCTACGAGCAGTACTTC.

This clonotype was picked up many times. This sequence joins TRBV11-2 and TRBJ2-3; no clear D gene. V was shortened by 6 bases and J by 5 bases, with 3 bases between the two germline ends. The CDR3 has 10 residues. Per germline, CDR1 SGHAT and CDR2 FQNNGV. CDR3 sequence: CASRIDTQYF. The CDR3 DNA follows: TGTGCCAGCAGAATAGATACGCAGTATTTT.

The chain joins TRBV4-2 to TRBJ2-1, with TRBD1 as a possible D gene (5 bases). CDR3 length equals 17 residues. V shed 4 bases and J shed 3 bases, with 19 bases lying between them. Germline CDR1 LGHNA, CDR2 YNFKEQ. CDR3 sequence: CASSPQAQGSLYNEQFF. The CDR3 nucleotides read TGTGCCAGCAGCCCTCAGGCCCAGGGCAGCCTCTACAATGAGCAGTTCTTC.

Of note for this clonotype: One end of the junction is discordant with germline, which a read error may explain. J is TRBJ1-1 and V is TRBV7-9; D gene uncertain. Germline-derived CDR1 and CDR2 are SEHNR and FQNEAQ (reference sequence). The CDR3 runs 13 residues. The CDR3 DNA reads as TGTGCCAGCAGCTTAGGTCCGTACACTGAAGCTTCCTTT. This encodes CASSLGPYTEASF.

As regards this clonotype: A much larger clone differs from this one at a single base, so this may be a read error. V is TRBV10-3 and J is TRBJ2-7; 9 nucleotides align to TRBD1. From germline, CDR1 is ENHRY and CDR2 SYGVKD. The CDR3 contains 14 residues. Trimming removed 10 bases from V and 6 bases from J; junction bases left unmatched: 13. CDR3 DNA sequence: TGTGCCAGCGGAACCGGGACAGGGTCCCGCGAGCAGTACTTC. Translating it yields CASGTGTGSREQYF.

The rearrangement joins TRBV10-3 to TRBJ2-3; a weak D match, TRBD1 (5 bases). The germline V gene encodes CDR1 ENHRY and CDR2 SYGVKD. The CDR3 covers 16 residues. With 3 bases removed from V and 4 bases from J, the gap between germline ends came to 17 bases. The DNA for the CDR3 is TGTGCCATCAGTGAAAATTACAGGACGGTGGCAGATACGCAGTATTTT. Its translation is CAISENYRTVADTQYF.

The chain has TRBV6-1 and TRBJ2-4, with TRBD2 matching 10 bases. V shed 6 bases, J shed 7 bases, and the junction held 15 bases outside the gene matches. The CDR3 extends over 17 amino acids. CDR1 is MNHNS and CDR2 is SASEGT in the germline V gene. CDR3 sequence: CASSRGGLAGEGNIQYF. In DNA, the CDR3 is TGTGCCAGCAGCCGCGGTGGGCTAGCGGGGGAGGGGAACATTCAGTACTTC.

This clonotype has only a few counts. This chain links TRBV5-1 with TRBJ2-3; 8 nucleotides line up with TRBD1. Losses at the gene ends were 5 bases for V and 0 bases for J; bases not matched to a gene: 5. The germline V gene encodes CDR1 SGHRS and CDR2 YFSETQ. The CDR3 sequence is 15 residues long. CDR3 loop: CASREGQASTDTQYF. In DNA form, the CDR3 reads TGCGCCAGCAGGGAGGGACAGGCTAGCACAGATACGCAGTATTTT.

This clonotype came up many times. CDR3 amino acids: CASRPEITYEQYF. CDR3 DNA: TGTGCCAGCAGGCCGGAAATTACCTACGAGCAGTACTTC. The chain uses TRBV27 and TRBJ2-7, with D unresolved. The length of the CDR3 is 13 residues. Germline CDR1 MNHEY, CDR2 SMNVEV (reference sequence). With 6 bases removed from V and 2 bases from J, the gap between germline ends came to 11 bases.

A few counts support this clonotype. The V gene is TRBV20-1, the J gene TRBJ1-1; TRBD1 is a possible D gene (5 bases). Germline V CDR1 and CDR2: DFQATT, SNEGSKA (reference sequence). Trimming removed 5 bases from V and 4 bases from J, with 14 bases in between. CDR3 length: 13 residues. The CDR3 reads CSAQRSGGTEAFF. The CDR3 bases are TGCAGTGCTCAACGATCTGGGGGCACTGAAGCTTTCTTT.

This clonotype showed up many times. The CDR3 region is CASSSTGWDQPQHF. CDR3 bases: TGTGCCAGCAGTTCTACAGGGTGGGATCAGCCCCAGCATTTT. V usage is TRBV12-3 or TRBV12-4 and J usage is TRBJ1-5; D is possibly TRBD1 (6 bases). The CDR3 is made up of 14 amino acids. Trimming cost V 4 bases and J 5 bases, with 12 bases left between them.

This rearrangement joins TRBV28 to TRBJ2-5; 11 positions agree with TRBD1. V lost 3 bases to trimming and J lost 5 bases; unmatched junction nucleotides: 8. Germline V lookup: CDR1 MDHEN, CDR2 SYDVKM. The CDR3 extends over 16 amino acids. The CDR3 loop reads CASSFSGQGGLETQYF. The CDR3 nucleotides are TGTGCCAGCAGTTTTTCGGGACAGGGGGGATTGGAGACCCAGTACTTC.

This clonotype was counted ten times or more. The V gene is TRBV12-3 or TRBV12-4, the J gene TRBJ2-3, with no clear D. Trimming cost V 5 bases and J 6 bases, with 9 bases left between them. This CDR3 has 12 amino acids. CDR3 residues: CASSRRTDTQYF. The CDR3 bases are TGTGCCAGCAGTCGCCGGACGGATACGCAGTATTTT.

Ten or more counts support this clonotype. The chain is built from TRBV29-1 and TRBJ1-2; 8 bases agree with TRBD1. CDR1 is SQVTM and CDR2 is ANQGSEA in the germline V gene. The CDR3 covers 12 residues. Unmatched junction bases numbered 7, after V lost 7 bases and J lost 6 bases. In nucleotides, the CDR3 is TGCAGCGCCCGACAGGGGTCGGATGGCTACACCTTC. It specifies CSARQGSDGYTF.

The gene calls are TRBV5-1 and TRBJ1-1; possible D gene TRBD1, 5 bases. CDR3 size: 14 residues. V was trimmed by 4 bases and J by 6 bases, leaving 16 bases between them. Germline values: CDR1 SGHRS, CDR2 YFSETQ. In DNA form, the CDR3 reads TGCGCCAGCAGCGCAACGACAGTTATCCCTGAAGCTTTCTTT. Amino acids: CASSATTVIPEAFF.

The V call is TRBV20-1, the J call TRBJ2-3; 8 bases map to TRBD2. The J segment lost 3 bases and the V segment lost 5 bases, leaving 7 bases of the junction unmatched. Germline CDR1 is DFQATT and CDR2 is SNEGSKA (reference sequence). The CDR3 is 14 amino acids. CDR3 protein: CSAARSGKTDTQYF. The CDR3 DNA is TGCAGTGCTGCTCGTAGCGGGAAAACAGATACGCAGTATTTT.

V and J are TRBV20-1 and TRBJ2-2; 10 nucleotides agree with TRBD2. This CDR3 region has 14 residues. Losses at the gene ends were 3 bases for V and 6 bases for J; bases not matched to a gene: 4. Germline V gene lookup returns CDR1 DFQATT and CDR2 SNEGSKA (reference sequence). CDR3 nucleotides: TGCAGTGCTAGTTCCGGACTAGCGGCCGGGGAGCTGTTTTTT. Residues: CSASSGLAAGELFF.